Shown below are 28 T cell receptor beta chains from a single sample sequenced in a study of monozygotic twins with inflammatory bowel disease. TCRdb re-called the 5' RACE reads and shows each CDR3 protein once, DNA omitted. The repertoire table contains nearly 450,000 distinct CDR3 sequences. The sequenced material came from blood. The receptors shown here come from a human donor with ulcerative colitis or Crohn's disease, or a healthy co-twin of an affected twin (not recorded which).

V gene TRBV6-6 combines with J gene TRBJ1-1. Germline CDR1 reads MNHNY; CDR2 reads SVGAGI (reference sequence). The CDR3 contains 13 residues. CDR3 amino acids: CASTLGSPTEAFF.

The chain uses TRBV13 and TRBJ2-5. Germline CDR1 reads PRHDT; CDR2 reads FYEKMQ (reference sequence). The CDR3 consists of 13 residues. This CDR3 is CASSLGFSETQYF.

The J gene is TRBJ2-1, the V gene TRBV3-1. The CDR3 extends over 15 amino acids. CDR1 is LGHDT and CDR2 is YNNKEL in the germline V gene (reference sequence). The CDR3 sequence is CASSQGLLPYNEQFF.

This sequence joins TRBV28 and TRBJ1-1; TCRdb's assignment of TRBD1 cannot be checked, as there is no DNA. This CDR3 spans 15 amino acids. CDR1 and CDR2 (germline): MDHEN, SYDVKM. The CDR3 here is CASRTLAGVKTEAFF.

V is TRBV2 and J is TRBJ1-2; checking the TCRdb D call of TRBD1 is not possible without DNA. This CDR3 is 15 amino acids long. From germline, CDR1 is SNHLY and CDR2 FYNNEI. This chain's CDR3 is CASLRDRQSLAGYTF. The full variable domain, rest sourced from reference TRBV2 and TRBJ1-2, is EPEVTQTPSHQVTQMGQEVILRCVPISNHLYFYWYRQILGQKVEFLVSFYNNEISEKSEIFDDQFSVERPDGSNFTLKIRSTKLEDSAMYFCASLRDRQSLAGYTFGSGTRLTVV.

The V and J genes are TRBV5-6 and TRBJ1-5; there is no DNA to check the TCRdb D call of TRBD1. This CDR3 contains 16 residues. Germline values: CDR1 SGHDT, CDR2 YYEEEE. The CDR3 here is CASSFLGTNSNQPQHF.

This chain joins TRBV5-1 and TRBJ2-1; no DNA is available, so the TRBD1 call from TCRdb remains unchecked. Germline CDR1 reads SGHRS; CDR2 reads YFSETQ. This CDR3 is built from 15 residues. This chain's CDR3 is CASSPGGFAYNEQFF.

This chain joins TRBV20-1 and TRBJ2-7; the TCRdb call, TRBD2, lacks DNA for checking. This CDR3 is built from 13 residues. Germline lookup yields CDR1 DFQATT and CDR2 SNEGSKA (reference sequence). CDR3 residues: CSTALPASYEQYF.

The rearrangement links TRBV7-6 to TRBJ1-1; the D call of TRBD1 rests on TCRdb alone, since no DNA is present to check it. In germline, CDR1 is SGHVS, CDR2 FNYEAQ. The CDR3 is made up of 13 amino acids. The CDR3 here is CASSSRQGAEAFF.

This chain uses TRBV4-2 with TRBJ2-1. The CDR3 has 15 amino acids. Germline V gives CDR1 LGHNA, CDR2 YNFKEQ. The CDR3 reads CASSQDHPSYNEQFF.

The chain links TRBV4-2 to TRBJ2-7; TCRdb reports TRBD1, a call that lacks DNA to check it against. CDR3 size: 15 residues. Per the germline V gene, CDR1 is LGHNA and CDR2 is YNFKEQ. The CDR3 reads CASSQAGTGGHEQYF.

The gene calls are TRBV12-3 or TRBV12-4 and TRBJ2-5; lacking DNA, the TRBD1 call made by TCRdb goes unchecked. The CDR3 sequence is 13 residues long. CDR3: CASSHGDTRSQYF.

The genes are TRBV7-2 and TRBJ2-5. Germline V gives CDR1 SGHTA, CDR2 FQGNSA. The CDR3 sequence is 12 residues long. The CDR3 spells CASSLDIETQYF.

The rearrangement joins TRBV9 to TRBJ2-5. This CDR3 spans 14 amino acids. Per germline, CDR1 SGDLS and CDR2 YYNGEE. The CDR3 protein is CASSFRATQETQYF. Looking up the rest from reference TRBV9 and TRBJ2-5 gives the full variable domain: DSGVTQTPKHLITATGQRVTLRCSPRSGDLSVYWYQQSLDQGLQFLIQYYNGEERAKGNILERFSAQQFPDLHSELNLSSLELGDSALYFCASSFRATQETQYFGPGTRLLVL.

The chain is built from TRBV6-1 and TRBJ2-3; as DNA is missing, the TRBD1 call by TCRdb cannot be tested. Per germline, CDR1 MNHNS and CDR2 SASEGT. The CDR3 contains 15 residues. The CDR3 reads CASRPPTGVTDTQYF.

The chain carries TRBV12-3 or TRBV12-4 and TRBJ2-2; the D gene TCRdb calls, TRBD1, cannot be checked with no DNA. The length of the CDR3 is 14 residues. The CDR3 sequence: CASKTGPLAGELFF.

This chain uses TRBV12-3 or TRBV12-4 with TRBJ1-3. The CDR3 consists of 15 residues. CDR3 loop: CASRTGGGSLNTIYF.

This rearrangement joins TRBV20-1 to TRBJ2-2; TCRdb reports TRBD1, a call that lacks DNA to check it against. The CDR3 runs to 13 residues. Per germline, CDR1 DFQATT and CDR2 SNEGSKA (reference sequence). This CDR3 reads CSAPQGSTGELFF.

This sequence joins TRBV2 and TRBJ2-1; TCRdb's D call, TRBD1, is unchecked because there is no DNA. Germline V lookup: CDR1 SNHLY, CDR2 FYNNEI. The CDR3 is 14 residues long. This CDR3 reads CASSERQGANEQFF. The entire variable domain, with the rest obtained from reference TRBV2 and TRBJ2-1, is as follows: EPEVTQTPSHQVTQMGQEVILRCVPISNHLYFYWYRQILGQKVEFLVSFYNNEISEKSEIFDDQFSVERPDGSNFTLKIRSTKLEDSAMYFCASSERQGANEQFFGPGTRLTVL.

The chain combines TRBV6-5 with TRBJ1-1; TCRdb calls TRBD1, which cannot be checked without DNA. The germline V gene encodes CDR1 MNHEY and CDR2 SVGAGI. CDR3 size: 15 residues. The CDR3 reads CASSYPGTGYTEAFF.

This chain joins TRBV20-1 and TRBJ2-3; no DNA is available, so the TRBD2 call from TCRdb remains unchecked. Germline V lookup: CDR1 DFQATT, CDR2 SNEGSKA (reference sequence). The CDR3 is made up of 15 amino acids. CDR3 amino acids: CSASGLAGLTDTQYF.

The rearrangement uses TRBV6-2 or TRBV6-3 and TRBJ2-3; the TRBD1 assignment by TCRdb is unverifiable without DNA. Germline V gene lookup returns CDR1 MNHEY and CDR2 SVGEGT. The CDR3 loop spans 16 amino acids. The CDR3: CASSPQPPPVADTQYF.

The chain links TRBV20-1 to TRBJ2-1; TCRdb calls TRBD2, which cannot be checked without DNA. This CDR3 is 15 amino acids long. The germline V gene has CDR1 DFQATT and CDR2 SNEGSKA (reference sequence). CDR3 sequence: CSARDELATYNEQFF.

CDR3 residues: CSARAHVRQYDNEQFF. The rearrangement uses TRBV20-1 and TRBJ2-1; without DNA, the TCRdb call of TRBD2 cannot be checked. CDR3 length: 16 amino acids. Germline loops: CDR1 DFQATT, CDR2 SNEGSKA (reference sequence).

The rearrangement uses TRBV4-2 and TRBJ2-3. The germline CDR1 and CDR2 sequences are LGHNA and YNFKEQ. CDR3 length equals 15 residues. The chain's CDR3 is CASSQDSASRDTQYF.

This chain links TRBV27 with TRBJ2-7; no DNA is available, so the TRBD1 call from TCRdb remains unchecked. The CDR3 extends over 14 amino acids. CDR1 and CDR2 (germline): MNHEY, SMNVEV (reference sequence). The CDR3 is CASSSGTGRYEQYF.

The V and J genes are TRBV11-3 and TRBJ2-3. The CDR3 is 13 amino acids. The germline V gene has CDR1 SGHNT and CDR2 YENEEA. The CDR3 sequence: CASSRNRLDTQYF.

The chain employs TRBV4-2 and TRBJ1-3; TCRdb names TRBD1, which stays unverified in the absence of DNA. This CDR3 contains 14 residues. Germline loops: CDR1 LGHNA, CDR2 YNFKEQ. The CDR3 reads CASSQAGSGNTIYF.